This T cell receptor beta chain was sequenced during a study of Ad26.COV2.S vaccination and SARS-CoV-2 variants (dated by TCRdb to the early 2020s). About the study as a whole: Vaccine-arm donors were drawn from COV1001, a multicentre, randomized, double-blind, placebo-controlled phase I-IIa trial of Ad26.COV2.S in healthy adults. Dosing of Ad26.COV2.S was intramuscular, at either 5x10^10 or 1x10^11 viral particles, delivered as one shot or as two shots spaced 56 days apart. TCRbeta repertoire sequencing served as the tool for gauging how specific and how broad the SARS-CoV-2-reactive T cell receptors were following Ad26.COV2.S vaccination. A total of some 30 samples were included in the TCR-sequenced set, comprising around 19 Ad26.COV2.S vaccine recipients, 5 placebo recipients and 8 SARS-CoV-2 convalescent individuals. Trial participants were randomized into five groups of five: low-dose or high-dose Ad26.COV2.S given once or twice, or placebo on both occasions. Investigators remained blinded to trial group allocation during experiments and outcome assessment.

The immunoSEQ Assay was used to sequence TCRbeta CDR3 regions. After extraction, genomic DNA underwent amplification by bias-controlled multiplex PCR, followed by high-throughput sequencing. Per the authors' processing: To quantify the absolute abundance of every unique TCRbeta CDR3 region, sequences were collapsed and filtered. T cell fraction was estimated by normalizing TCRbeta template counts to usable DNA, which was measured by amplifying reference genes present in all nucleated cells. Repertoire TCRs were annotated as SARS-CoV-2-specific when V gene, CDR3 amino acid sequence and J gene were exactly matched to a known reactive TCR set. The reference SARS-CoV-2 TCR set was derived from MIRA and filtered for enrichment in COVID-19-positive ImmuneCODE repertoires, a step that removed public or cross-reactive TCRs. Based on the MIRA antigens, annotated TCRs were further analysed at the level of specific ORF or position within ORF. Depth was the summed frequency of annotated unique rearrangements, while breadth was defined as annotated unique rearrangements over total unique productive rearrangements. Group comparisons of TCR breadth used two-sided Wilcoxon rank-sum tests. TCRdb took this table from immuneACCESS and kept in-frame rearrangements with V and J called. Such tables lack part of the clones; where checked against another copy, unresolved V genes explain under half of the gap, and the rest is unexplained. That table furnishes V, J and clone size, whereas the DNA furnished D and trimming. This sample comprises about 250,000 clones, around 90% of them detected only once. The leading ten clones occupy just under 3% of the sample.

V is cut back by 4 bases and J by 4 bases, with 7 bases in the junction unmatched. The germline V gene encodes CDR1 LGHNA and CDR2 YSLEER. Taken from cysteine to phenylalanine, the CDR3 has 15 residues. The retained sequence is limited to the CDR3, 45 bases, with the frame set at the first base. The research as a whole found: Spike-specific TCR breadth was higher in Ad26.COV2.S recipients than in placebo recipients (P = 0.0014). Vaccine and placebo recipients had similar non-spike TCR breadth, a finding consistent with the vaccine containing only spike. Comparing responses between vaccine doses or regimens was not something the study was powered to do. After vaccination, substantial breadth of spike-specific CD8+ and CD4+ T cell responses was reported. It was noted by the authors that total T cell responses may have been underestimated by the TCR breadth and depth analyses.

Notes on this clone: Its antigen has not been determined. Base qualities are not recorded, but no much larger clone differs from it by a single base.

The sample's treatment or condition label, decoded: 15 to 20 received Ad26.COV2.S at low or high dose, single or two shots; 5 received placebo; per-sample allocation not given. For vaccine and placebo recipients, the sequenced repertoires came from samples collected on day 63 after the first injection. In Cohort 1b, roughly 25 adults aged 18-55 years were enrolled at a single site in Boston, USA, between 29 July and 7 August 2020. Ad26.COV2.S consisted of a replication-incompetent adenovirus type 26 vector by which a prefusion-stabilized SARS-CoV-2 spike protein from the original Wuhan strain was expressed.

The sample consisted of peripheral blood, taken in a trial of Ad26.COV2.S vaccine versus placebo. The TCR comes from a person between 18 and 59 years old who received the Ad26.COV2.S COVID-19 vaccine or a placebo. The chain uses TRBV4-3 and TRBJ2-7; TRBD1 fits 10 bases in the junction. DNA sequence: TGCGCCAGCAGCCGATCCGGGACAGGGGCTTACGAGCAGTACTTC. Translated, it reads CASSRSGTGAYEQYF.